This T cell receptor (beta chain) was sequenced during a study of blood T cell repertoires in COVID-19. TCRdb keeps only in-frame clones here, not all; method: immunoSEQ multiplex PCR. Of some 45,000 clones listed, 88% are singletons. The V and J ends lost 1 base and 5 bases respectively, with 13 bases between them. This CDR3 is built from 15 residues. Germline loops: CDR1 SGHRS, CDR2 YFSETQ. This receptor was taken from a human donor in a cohort sampled during active COVID-19. The V call is TRBV5-1, the J call TRBJ2-1, with TRBD1 as a possible D gene (5 bases). What was sequenced was peripheral blood. The CDR3 loop is CASSLRQTKNNEQFF. DNA for the CDR3: TGCGCCAGCAGCTTGCGACAGACAAAAAACAATGAGCAGTTCTTC.